What follows are 2 T cell receptor beta chains derived from one specimen sequenced in a study of siplizumab effects on memory and regulatory T cells. Sequencing was performed with immunoSEQ multiplex PCR; in TCRdb, only in-frame clones are kept and a portion is missing. The sample lists approximately 94,000 clones; more than 85% were seen once. The sequenced sample was CD4+ T cells sorted from blood. These receptors all come from a human donor in good health.

The rearrangement links TRBV4-2 to TRBJ2-4; TRBD1 matches 7 bases. This CDR3 is built from 16 residues. V gave up 6 bases and J gave up 3 bases; unmatched junction bases: 11. The germline V gene has CDR1 LGHNA and CDR2 YNFKEQ. DNA of the CDR3: TGTGCCAGCAGTGAAGGGGGCGGTGAGGGCAAAAACATTCAGTACTTC. The encoded protein is CASSEGGGEGKNIQYF.

V and J are TRBV7-3 and TRBJ2-1; D remains ambiguous. Trimming removed 1 base from V and 4 bases from J, with 11 bases in between. CDR1 is SGHTA and CDR2 is FQGTGA in the germline V gene. The CDR3 length is 15 residues. The CDR3 coding sequence is TGTGCCAGCAGCTTAAGTGGCCAAGAGTACAATGAGCAGTTCTTC. Translating gives CASSLSGQEYNEQFF.